This is a list of T cell receptor beta chains from one sample in a study of neurological immune-mediated disorders. MiXCR was run by TCRdb on the 5' RACE reads, yielding one entry per CDR3 protein. This table holds 25,000 to 40,000 distinct CDR3 sequences, approximately 1.4% found once. Source material: PBMCs. The receptors stem from a woman in her 30s with multiple sclerosis. The CDR3 runs from the conserved cysteine through the conserved F or W. Fields, in order: J gene, D gene, clone size, V gene, CDR3 DNA, CDR3 protein. D genes are given only for firm matches. The size field is filled for only some rows; it gives once, few, many or a size class.

j_gene: TRBJ1-1; d_gene: TRBD1; abundance: many; v_gene: TRBV12-3/TRBV12-4; CDR3nt: TGTGCCAGCAGTCTCGTTACAGGGGGCGTCGCTGAAGCTTTCTTT; CDR3aa: CASSLVTGGVAEAFF
j_gene: TRBJ2-2; d_gene: .; abundance: many; v_gene: TRBV7-2; CDR3nt: TGTGCCAGCAGCTTAGCCCTTAACACCGGGGAGCTGTTTTTT; CDR3aa: CASSLALNTGELFF
j_gene: TRBJ1-2; d_gene: .; abundance: many; v_gene: TRBV7-2; CDR3nt: TGTGCCAGCAGCTTAGCCAGGGCCAACTATGGCTACACCTTC; CDR3aa: CASSLARANYGYTF
j_gene: TRBJ1-1; d_gene: .; abundance: many; v_gene: TRBV5-6; CDR3nt: TGTGCCAGCACTTATGGGACCCTCACTGAAGCTTTCTTT; CDR3aa: CASTYGTLTEAFF
j_gene: TRBJ1-6; d_gene: .; abundance: many; v_gene: TRBV7-8; CDR3nt: TGTGCCAGCAGCCAAGTGGGGTCAGGGGATTCACCCCTCCACTTT; CDR3aa: CASSQVGSGDSPLHF
j_gene: TRBJ2-5; d_gene: .; abundance: .; v_gene: TRBV25-1; CDR3nt: TGTGCCAGCGGCCCGGGGAGTGAGACCCAGTACTTC; CDR3aa: CASGPGSETQYF
j_gene: TRBJ2-3; d_gene: .; abundance: many; v_gene: TRBV27; CDR3nt: TGTGCCAGCAGCCCTCGGGACTCCCCTAGCACAGATACGCAGTATTTT; CDR3aa: CASSPRDSPSTDTQYF
j_gene: TRBJ1-6; d_gene: .; abundance: many; v_gene: TRBV20-1; CDR3nt: TGCAGTGCTAGAGATCCGTCAGTTTCCAATTCACCCCTCCACTTT; CDR3aa: CSARDPSVSNSPLHF
j_gene: TRBJ2-1; d_gene: TRBD2; abundance: many; v_gene: TRBV20-1; CDR3nt: TGCAGTGCTACATCCCTAGCGGGGGGGAGATACAATGAGCAGTTCTTC; CDR3aa: CSATSLAGGRYNEQFF
j_gene: TRBJ2-3; d_gene: .; abundance: many; v_gene: TRBV12-3/TRBV12-4; CDR3nt: TGTGCCAGCATGGAGGGGGGCTACGCAGATACGCAGTATTTT; CDR3aa: CASMEGGYADTQYF
j_gene: TRBJ2-3; d_gene: TRBD1; abundance: many; v_gene: TRBV12-3/TRBV12-4; CDR3nt: TGTGCCAGCAGTCCTTTCACAGGGGTCACAGATACGCAGTATTTT; CDR3aa: CASSPFTGVTDTQYF
j_gene: TRBJ2-3; d_gene: TRBD2; abundance: many; v_gene: TRBV5-6; CDR3nt: TGTGCCAGCAGCTTGGTAGCGGGGGGCACAGATACGCAGTATTTT; CDR3aa: CASSLVAGGTDTQYF
j_gene: TRBJ1-5; d_gene: TRBD1; abundance: many; v_gene: TRBV6-5; CDR3nt: TGTGCCAGCAGCCCGAATAACAGGGGTAATCAGCCCCAGCATTTT; CDR3aa: CASSPNNRGNQPQHF
j_gene: TRBJ2-3; d_gene: .; abundance: .; v_gene: TRBV2; CDR3nt: TGTGCCAGCTCCGATTGGACATCTGATACGCAGTATTTT; CDR3aa: CASSDWTSDTQYF
j_gene: TRBJ1-5; d_gene: .; abundance: many; v_gene: TRBV6-2/TRBV6-3; CDR3nt: TGTGCCAGCAGTTTTCTAGGTGCGGTGGGTATTTCTAATCAGCCCCAGCATTTT; CDR3aa: CASSFLGAVGISNQPQHF
j_gene: TRBJ2-3; d_gene: TRBD1; abundance: many; v_gene: TRBV5-1; CDR3nt: TGCGCCAGCAGCTTGGTACAGGGGACATCCACAGATACGCAGTATTTT; CDR3aa: CASSLVQGTSTDTQYF
j_gene: TRBJ2-1; d_gene: TRBD2; abundance: many; v_gene: TRBV24-1; CDR3nt: TGTGCCACCAGTGCCCCCCAAGCGGGGGTTCACAATGAGCAGTTCTTC; CDR3aa: CATSAPQAGVHNEQFF
j_gene: TRBJ2-1; d_gene: TRBD1; abundance: many; v_gene: TRBV20-1; CDR3nt: TGCAGTGCTAGTTCCAGGACAGGGTACAATGAGCAGTTCTTC; CDR3aa: CSASSRTGYNEQFF
j_gene: TRBJ2-7; d_gene: .; abundance: many; v_gene: TRBV12-3/TRBV12-4; CDR3nt: TGTGCCAGCAGTTTCCGGCCCCAGACCTACGAGCAGTACTTC; CDR3aa: CASSFRPQTYEQYF
j_gene: TRBJ2-7; d_gene: TRBD1; abundance: many; v_gene: TRBV6-6; CDR3nt: TGTGCCAGCAGGGAAAGACAGGGTCGAAGCTACGAGCAGTACTTC; CDR3aa: CASRERQGRSYEQYF
j_gene: TRBJ2-5; d_gene: .; abundance: many; v_gene: TRBV12-3/TRBV12-4; CDR3nt: TGTGCCAGCAGTTTAGGGCAGGGACAGACCCAGTACTTC; CDR3aa: CASSLGQGQTQYF
j_gene: TRBJ2-7; d_gene: TRBD1; abundance: many; v_gene: TRBV28; CDR3nt: TGTGCCAGCAGTCCCAGGACAGGGGAGTCCTACGAGCAGTACTTC; CDR3aa: CASSPRTGESYEQYF
j_gene: TRBJ2-5; d_gene: .; abundance: many; v_gene: TRBV29-1; CDR3nt: TGCAGCGTTGTCGGCAGGGTACAAGAGACCCAGTACTTC; CDR3aa: CSVVGRVQETQYF
j_gene: TRBJ1-6; d_gene: .; abundance: many; v_gene: TRBV5-1; CDR3nt: TGCGCCAGCAGCCCAGGACCGACGAATTCACCCCTCCACTTT; CDR3aa: CASSPGPTNSPLHF
j_gene: TRBJ1-2; d_gene: TRBD1; abundance: many; v_gene: TRBV4-3; CDR3nt: TGCGCCAGCAGCCAAAGAGCAAGGACAGGGGCCCGTGGCTACACCTTC; CDR3aa: CASSQRARTGARGYTF
j_gene: TRBJ2-3; d_gene: TRBD2; abundance: many; v_gene: TRBV28; CDR3nt: TGTGCCAGCACAGCGACTAGCGGAGTCACAGATACGCAGTATTTT; CDR3aa: CASTATSGVTDTQYF
j_gene: TRBJ1-5; d_gene: .; abundance: many; v_gene: TRBV12-3/TRBV12-4; CDR3nt: TGTGCCAGCAGTTTAATCAGGGGCCGCCAGCCCCAGCATTTT; CDR3aa: CASSLIRGRQPQHF
j_gene: TRBJ2-1; d_gene: .; abundance: many; v_gene: TRBV27; CDR3nt: TGTGCCAGCAGTTTAGCCCCCTACAATGAGCAGTTCTTC; CDR3aa: CASSLAPYNEQFF
j_gene: TRBJ2-3; d_gene: TRBD2; abundance: many; v_gene: TRBV3-1; CDR3nt: TGTGCCAGCAGCCAAGTGCGTCTAGCGGGGGGTAGCACAGATACGCAGTATTTT; CDR3aa: CASSQVRLAGGSTDTQYF
j_gene: TRBJ2-1; d_gene: .; abundance: many; v_gene: TRBV11-3; CDR3nt: TGTGCCAGCAGCCGTCCAGGGGTTGAGCAGTTCTTC; CDR3aa: CASSRPGVEQFF
j_gene: TRBJ2-7; d_gene: .; abundance: many; v_gene: TRBV20-1; CDR3nt: TGCAGTGCTAGCAGAGGGCTATCCTACGAGCAGTACTTC; CDR3aa: CSASRGLSYEQYF
j_gene: TRBJ2-3; d_gene: .; abundance: many; v_gene: TRBV7-2; CDR3nt: TGTGCCAGCAGCTTTGACGGACTTTCTCAAGATACGCAGTATTTT; CDR3aa: CASSFDGLSQDTQYF
j_gene: TRBJ2-2; d_gene: TRBD1; abundance: many; v_gene: TRBV20-1; CDR3nt: TGCAGTGCTAGAGATCGGAGACAGGGATCCGGGGAGCTGTTTTTT; CDR3aa: CSARDRRQGSGELFF
j_gene: TRBJ2-7; d_gene: TRBD2; abundance: many; v_gene: TRBV7-2; CDR3nt: TGTGCCAGCTCGAAACTAGCGGGCCCCTACGAGCAGTACTTC; CDR3aa: CASSKLAGPYEQYF
j_gene: TRBJ1-2; d_gene: TRBD1; abundance: many; v_gene: TRBV28; CDR3nt: TGTGCCAGCAAGAAAGCGGGACAGGGGGACGGGAACTATGGCTACACCTTC; CDR3aa: CASKKAGQGDGNYGYTF
j_gene: TRBJ1-1; d_gene: TRBD1; abundance: many; v_gene: TRBV7-3; CDR3nt: TGTGCCAGCAGCTTTGGGCGGACAGGCGAAGCTTTCTTT; CDR3aa: CASSFGRTGEAFF
j_gene: TRBJ1-1; d_gene: TRBD1; abundance: .; v_gene: TRBV7-6; CDR3nt: TGTGCCAGCAGCCATACAGGGGGCTGGACTGAAGCTTTCTTT; CDR3aa: CASSHTGGWTEAFF
j_gene: TRBJ2-2; d_gene: .; abundance: many; v_gene: TRBV5-1; CDR3nt: TGCGCCAGCAGCTTGGGTTTGGGCGTGCAGTTCGCGAACACCGGGGAGCTGTTTTTT; CDR3aa: CASSLGLGVQFANTGELFF
j_gene: TRBJ2-3; d_gene: TRBD1; abundance: many; v_gene: TRBV2; CDR3nt: TGTGCCACACAGGGGGCCTTCACAGATACGCAGTATTTT; CDR3aa: CATQGAFTDTQYF
j_gene: TRBJ2-1; d_gene: .; abundance: many; v_gene: TRBV12-3/TRBV12-4; CDR3nt: TGTGCCAGCAGTTTAGGGGGGGCAAGCTACAATGAGCAGTTCTTC; CDR3aa: CASSLGGASYNEQFF
j_gene: TRBJ2-5; d_gene: TRBD2; abundance: many; v_gene: TRBV20-1; CDR3nt: TGCAGGGTAGCGGGGGGGTACTTC; CDR3aa: CRVAGGYF